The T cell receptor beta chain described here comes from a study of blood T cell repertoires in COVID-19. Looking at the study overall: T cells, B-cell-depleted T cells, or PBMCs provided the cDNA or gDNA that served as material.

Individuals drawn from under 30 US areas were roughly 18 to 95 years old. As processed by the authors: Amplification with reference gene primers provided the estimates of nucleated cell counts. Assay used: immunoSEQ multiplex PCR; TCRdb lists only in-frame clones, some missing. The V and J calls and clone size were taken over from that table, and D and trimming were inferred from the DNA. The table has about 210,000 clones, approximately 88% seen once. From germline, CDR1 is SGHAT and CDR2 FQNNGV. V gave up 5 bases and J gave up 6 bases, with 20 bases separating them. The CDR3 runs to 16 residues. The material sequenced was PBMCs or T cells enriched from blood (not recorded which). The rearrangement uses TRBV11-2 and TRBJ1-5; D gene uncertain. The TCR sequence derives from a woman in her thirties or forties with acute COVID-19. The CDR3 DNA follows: TGTGCCAGCAGCCCCAGCGGGCTTCGAGGTAGTCAGCCCCAGCATTTT. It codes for CASSPSGLRGSQPQHF.